A selection of T cell receptor beta chains follows, all from one sample in a study of identifying expanded T cells in peripheral blood. Measured with immunoSEQ multiplex PCR; TCRdb has only the in-frame clones, and not every one. Counted here are around 91,000 clones, roughly 88% occurring once; the ten biggest clones make up approximately 4%. What was sequenced was blood. The receptors were sampled from a person aged 18-70 years in good health. Both conserved end residues are part of each CDR3. D genes are given only for firm matches. Some rows mark clone size as missing; the rest say once, few, many or name a class of expanded clone.

d_gene: TRBD1
v_gene: TRBV5-1
abundance: NA
j_gene: TRBJ2-2
CDR3aa: CASSLGDRGLVGELFF
CDR3nt: TGCGCCAGCAGCTTGGGGGACAGGGGGCTCGTCGGGGAGCTGTTTTTT

d_gene: NA
v_gene: TRBV30
abundance: NA
j_gene: TRBJ2-1
CDR3aa: CAWRKELGVYEQFF
CDR3nt: TGTGCCTGGAGAAAAGAACTAGGGGTGTATGAGCAGTTCTTC

d_gene: NA
v_gene: TRBV29-1
abundance: NA
j_gene: TRBJ2-7
CDR3aa: CSVPVSYEQYF
CDR3nt: TGCAGCGTCCCCGTGTCCTACGAGCAGTACTTC

d_gene: NA
v_gene: TRBV2
abundance: NA
j_gene: TRBJ2-5
CDR3aa: CASRRLGQETQYF
CDR3nt: TGTGCCAGCCGTCGGCTAGGCCAAGAGACCCAGTACTTC

d_gene: TRBD1
v_gene: TRBV28
abundance: few
j_gene: TRBJ2-2
CDR3aa: CASRLLRTGNTGELFF
CDR3nt: TGTGCCAGCAGACTTCTGAGGACAGGGAACACCGGGGAGCTGTTTTTT

d_gene: NA
v_gene: TRBV4-3
abundance: NA
j_gene: TRBJ2-7
CDR3aa: CASSQDVTEGDYEQYF
CDR3nt: TGCGCCAGCAGCCAAGATGTCACCGAGGGGGACTACGAGCAGTACTTC

d_gene: NA
v_gene: TRBV18
abundance: NA
j_gene: TRBJ2-6
CDR3aa: CASSTSGANVLTF
CDR3nt: TGTGCCAGCTCCACCTCCGGGGCCAACGTCCTGACTTTC

d_gene: NA
v_gene: TRBV19
abundance: few
j_gene: TRBJ1-3
CDR3aa: CASKRQAISGNTIYF
CDR3nt: TGTGCCAGTAAGCGACAGGCCATCTCTGGAAACACCATATATTTT

d_gene: NA
v_gene: TRBV5-1
abundance: NA
j_gene: TRBJ2-3
CDR3aa: CASSLDSPSTDTQYF
CDR3nt: TGCGCCAGCAGCTTGGACAGTCCTAGCACAGATACGCAGTATTTT

d_gene: NA
v_gene: TRBV28
abundance: NA
j_gene: TRBJ2-7
CDR3aa: CASSLGDTPYEQYF
CDR3nt: TGTGCCAGCAGTTTAGGAGACACTCCCTACGAGCAGTACTTC

d_gene: NA
v_gene: TRBV7-8
abundance: once
j_gene: TRBJ1-1
CDR3aa: CASSLTNTEAFF
CDR3nt: TGTGCCAGCAGCTTAACGAACACTGAAGCTTTCTTT

d_gene: NA
v_gene: TRBV7-9
abundance: NA
j_gene: TRBJ2-3
CDR3aa: CASSLGVSTDTQYF
CDR3nt: TGTGCCAGCAGCTTAGGTGTAAGCACAGATACGCAGTATTTT

d_gene: NA
v_gene: TRBV9
abundance: once
j_gene: TRBJ1-1
CDR3aa: CASSVDQGPGDTEAFF
CDR3nt: TGTGCCAGCAGCGTAGATCAGGGGCCGGGGGACACTGAAGCTTTCTTT